The 14 T cell receptor beta chains in this list originate from one sample, sequenced in a study of OX40 agonist ivuxolimab in advanced cancers. Profiled with immunoSEQ multiplex PCR; TCRdb holds only in-frame clones, not every one. The sample has about 16,000 clones, around nine tenths seen once. The sequences come from CD4+ or CD8+ T cells sorted from blood, collected in a trial of the OX40 agonist ivuxolimab. The receptors come from an adult with an advanced solid tumor such as melanoma, head and neck, liver or kidney cancer.

The gene calls are TRBV7-8 and TRBJ2-3, with D uncertain. The CDR3 is 13 amino acids. Germline V gene sequence: CDR1 SGHVS, CDR2 FQNEAQ. The germline V and J ends were trimmed by 6 bases and 6 bases, with 13 bases remaining between them. The CDR3, as DNA: TGTGCCAGCAGACCCTCCCGGAAGGATACGCAGTATTTT. It encodes CASRPSRKDTQYF.

The V and J genes are TRBV6-6 and TRBJ1-2; a weak D match, TRBD1 (5 bases). V lost 3 bases to trimming and J lost 8 bases, with 16 bases between them. Germline values: CDR1 MNHNY, CDR2 SVGAGI (reference sequence). The CDR3 has 14 amino acids. CDR3 region: CASSYPTGSGGYTF. CDR3 DNA sequence: TGTGCCAGCAGTTATCCTACAGGTTCTGGGGGCTACACCTTC.

The chain uses TRBV2 and TRBJ2-2; weak D call: TRBD2 (5 bases). The CDR3 is 15 amino acids. V was pared by 5 bases and J by 8 bases, with 18 bases between. Germline V gene sequence: CDR1 SNHLY, CDR2 FYNNEI. The chain's CDR3 is CASSQEARLGGELFF. The CDR3 coding sequence is TGTGCCAGCAGTCAGGAGGCTAGACTTGGTGGGGAGCTGTTTTTT.

The chain combines TRBV27 with TRBJ2-1; D is possibly TRBD2 (6 bases). The CDR3 has 13 amino acids. V was clipped by 2 bases and J by 8 bases, with 10 bases between them. Germline V lookup: CDR1 MNHEY, CDR2 SMNVEV (reference sequence). CDR3 protein: CASSLREVDEQFF. CDR3 nucleotides: TGTGCCAGCAGTTTAAGGGAGGTGGATGAGCAGTTCTTC.

The chain combines TRBV4-2 with TRBJ2-1; D gene uncertain. Trimming took off 0 bases at V and 1 base at J, with 10 bases between the two ends. Germline V gene sequence: CDR1 LGHNA, CDR2 YNFKEQ. The CDR3 extends over 16 amino acids. As DNA, the CDR3 is TGTGCCAGCAGCCAAGAGCAGGCACCATCCTACAATGAGCAGTTCTTC. It encodes CASSQEQAPSYNEQFF.

In its sample, this clone was seen once. V is TRBV7-6 and J is TRBJ2-5; D may correspond to TRBD1 or TRBD2 (6 bases each). There are 15 residues in the CDR3. Germline V gene sequence: CDR1 SGHVS, CDR2 FNYEAQ. With 0 bases removed from V and 2 bases from J, the gap between germline ends came to 10 bases. The CDR3 sequence is CASSLAGGFQETQYF. The CDR3 DNA reads as TGTGCCAGCAGCTTAGCGGGGGGCTTTCAAGAGACCCAGTACTTC.

V and J are TRBV30 and TRBJ2-1; no firm D call. This CDR3 comprises 12 residues. The germline V gene encodes CDR1 GTSNPN and CDR2 SVGIG (reference sequence). Trimming took off 3 bases at V and 2 bases at J, with 5 bases between the two ends. CDR3 in DNA: TGTGCCTGGAGAATTCCCTACAATGAGCAGTTCTTC. Translated, it gives CAWRIPYNEQFF.

This clone was counted a few times. The V call is TRBV28, the J call TRBJ2-7; 9 nucleotides agree with TRBD1. CDR1 and CDR2 from the germline V gene are MDHEN and SYDVKM. With 7 bases clipped from V and 4 bases from J, the junction kept 14 bases outside the gene matches. This CDR3 comprises 16 residues. Here the CDR3 DNA reads TGTGCCAGCACCCTATCCGGTGGGACAGGGCGATACGAGCAGTACTTC. Its protein product is CASTLSGGTGRYEQYF. Drawing the rest from reference TRBV28 and TRBJ2-7, the complete variable domain is DVKVTQSSRYLVKRTGEKVFLECVQDMDHENMFWYRQDPGLGLRLIYFSYDVKMKEKGDIPEGYSVSREKKERFSLILESASTNQTSMYLCASTLSGGTGRYEQYFGPGTRLTVT.

The V call is TRBV9, the J call TRBJ2-3; TRBD1 might be the D (6 bases). V lost 5 bases and J lost 3, with 13 bases in between. The germline CDR1 and CDR2 sequences are SGDLS and YYNGEE. The CDR3 is 14 amino acids. Here the CDR3 DNA reads TGTGCCAGCAGGAGGGGGACGTCTACAGATACGCAGTATTTT. Its protein is CASRRGTSTDTQYF.

The count of this clone is one. The chain recombines TRBV10-3 with TRBJ2-1; D is unresolved. The CDR3 consists of 13 residues. In germline, CDR1 is ENHRY, CDR2 SYGVKD. The V gene lost 7 bases and the J gene lost 2 bases, with 9 bases spanning the gap. CDR3 coding DNA: TGTGCCATCACTGGCCACCCCTACAATGAGCAGTTCTTC. This gives the protein CAITGHPYNEQFF.

This clone has more than one count but fewer than ten. J is TRBJ2-7 and V is TRBV6-5; D uncertain. The CDR3 length is 10 residues. V was shortened by 9 bases and J by 3 bases, with 6 bases between the two germline ends. Germline CDR1 MNHEY, CDR2 SVGAGI. CDR3 nucleotide sequence: TGTGCCAGGACTCACTACGAGCAGTACTTC. It codes for CARTHYEQYF.

The chain is built from TRBV30 and TRBJ2-1; 9 nucleotides agree with TRBD2. The CDR3 sequence is 17 residues long. The junction had 16 bases not matched to a gene; V was cut back by 7 bases and J by 3 bases. The germline CDR1 and CDR2 sequences are GTSNPN and SVGIG (reference sequence). The CDR3 sequence is CASSGGDSGRRYNEQFF. The CDR3, as DNA: TGTGCCTCCTCAGGGGGGGATAGCGGGAGACGCTACAATGAGCAGTTCTTC. Supplemented by reference TRBV30 and TRBJ2-1, the full variable domain reads SQTIHQWPATLVQPVGSPLSLECTVEGTSNPNLYWYRQAAGRGLQLLFYSVGIGQISSEVPQNLSASRPQDRQFILSSKKLLLSDSGFYLCASSGGDSGRRYNEQFFGPGTRLTVL.

The J gene is TRBJ2-5, the V gene TRBV4-3; TRBD1 matches 9 bases. Germline values: CDR1 LGHNA, CDR2 YSLEER. V shed 1 base, J shed 4 bases, and the junction held 4 bases outside the gene matches. This CDR3 spans 15 amino acids. Here the CDR3 reads CASSQGTGEGETQYF. The CDR3, as DNA: TGCGCCAGCAGCCAAGGGACAGGGGAGGGAGAGACCCAGTACTTC.

The chain recombines TRBV5-1 with TRBJ2-7, with a tentative D call TRBD2 (6 bases). This CDR3 contains 13 residues. Germline V lookup: CDR1 SGHRS, CDR2 YFSETQ. V lost 4 bases, J lost 3 bases, and 11 bases lay in between. DNA for the CDR3: TGCGCCAGCAGCCTGCGGGACTTCTACGAGCAGTACTTC. It codes for CASSLRDFYEQYF.